This T cell receptor beta chain emerged from a study of post-analysis software for immune sequencing data. For the study at large: Relapsing-remitting, secondary progressive and progressive-relapsing forms made up the multiple sclerosis disease courses.

Remarks on this clonotype: Its antigen remains unknown.

Unique molecular identifiers had been added to the TCR beta cDNA libraries. Via MiXCR, TCRdb re-called the PCR reads, giving one row per CDR3 protein. This sample has about 500,000 distinct CDR3 sequences, with around 40% found just once. Germline-derived CDR1 and CDR2 are SGDLS and YYNGEE. This CDR3 has 16 residues. V lost 3 bases and J lost 7, with 20 bases in between. Study findings and constraints: Among about 5 TRBV segments more frequent in patients than controls were TRBV5-6, TRBV5-1 and TRBV20-1.

Sequencing was carried out using blood. V and J are TRBV9 and TRBJ2-1, with D tentatively TRBD2 (7 bases). This TCR derives from a girl between 10 and 17 years old with multiple sclerosis. CDR3 sequence: CASSAPGGRAENEQFF. The DNA for the CDR3 is TGTGCCAGCAGCGCCCCGGGGGGCAGGGCGGAAAATGAGCAGTTCTTC.